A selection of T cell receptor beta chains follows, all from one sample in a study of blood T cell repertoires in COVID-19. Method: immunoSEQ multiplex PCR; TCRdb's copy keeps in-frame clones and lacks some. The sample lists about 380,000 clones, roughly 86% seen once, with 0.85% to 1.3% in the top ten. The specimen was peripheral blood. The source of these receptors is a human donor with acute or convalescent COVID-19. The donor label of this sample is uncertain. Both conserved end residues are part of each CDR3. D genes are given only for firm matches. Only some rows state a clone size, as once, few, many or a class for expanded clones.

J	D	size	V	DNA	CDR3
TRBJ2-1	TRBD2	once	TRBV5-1	TGCGCCAGCAGCCCTGTAGCGGGAGTCGAGTACAATGAGCAGTTCTTC	CASSPVAGVEYNEQFF
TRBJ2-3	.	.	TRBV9	TGTGCCAGCAGCGTAGGAGACTTTAGCACAGATACGCAGTATTTT	CASSVGDFSTDTQYF
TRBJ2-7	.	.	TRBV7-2	TGTGCCAGCAGCTTATTCGGGACTTCCAGCTCCTACGAGCAGTACTTC	CASSLFGTSSSYEQYF
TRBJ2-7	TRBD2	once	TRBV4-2	TGTGCCAGCAGCCAAGGGACTAGCGCCGCCTACGAGCAGTACTTC	CASSQGTSAAYEQYF
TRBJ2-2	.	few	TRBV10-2	TGCGCCAGCAGTGAGGTCGGGGGGCCGGCCGGGGAGCTGTTTTTT	CASSEVGGPAGELFF
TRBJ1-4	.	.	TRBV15	TGTGCCACCAGCAGAGTAGTACCCCTTAATGAAAAACTGTTTTTT	CATSRVVPLNEKLFF
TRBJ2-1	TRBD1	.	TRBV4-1	TGCGCCAGCAGCCAACCAACGGGACAGACCTACAATGAGCAGTTCTTC	CASSQPTGQTYNEQFF
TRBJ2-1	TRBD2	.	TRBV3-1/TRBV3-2	TGTGCCAGCAGCCAAGACGAGGACCCCCGAGGAAGCGGGAGCTTTTACAATGAGCAGTTCTTC	CASSQDEDPRGSGSFYNEQFF
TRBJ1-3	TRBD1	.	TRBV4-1	TGCGCCAGCAGCCATATGACAGGGGGCTCTGGAAACACCATATATTTT	CASSHMTGGSGNTIYF
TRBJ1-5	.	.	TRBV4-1	TGCGCCAGCAGCCAAGAAGCTCGGCAGACGGGAAGCTACAATCAGCCCCAGCATTTT	CASSQEARQTGSYNQPQHF
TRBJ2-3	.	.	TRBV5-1	TGCGCCAGTGGTGGGGGGACAGATACGCAGTATTTT	CASGGGTDTQYF
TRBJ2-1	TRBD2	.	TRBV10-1	TGCGCCAGCAGTGGTTCCGCTAGCGGGAGGGCTAGGAGCTCCTACAATGAGCAGTTCTTC	CASSGSASGRARSSYNEQFF
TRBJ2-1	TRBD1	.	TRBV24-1	TGTGCCACCAGTGACCCCGGACAGGGGGCCTACAATGAGCAGTTCTTC	CATSDPGQGAYNEQFF
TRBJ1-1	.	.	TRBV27	TGTGCCAGCAGTTTAGTCGCTGGCACGGGCACTGAAGCTTTCTTT	CASSLVAGTGTEAFF
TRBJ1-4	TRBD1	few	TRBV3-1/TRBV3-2	TGTGCCAGCAGCCAATCGCAGGGGGCAGGGAAACTGTTTTTT	CASSQSQGAGKLFF
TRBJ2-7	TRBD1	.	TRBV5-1	TGCGCCAGCAGCCTGACGACAGGGGGCAGCGAGCAGTACTTC	CASSLTTGGSEQYF
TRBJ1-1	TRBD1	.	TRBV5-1	TGCGCCAGCAGCATTCGGCAACAGGGGTCGAACACTGAAGCTTTCTTT	CASSIRQQGSNTEAFF
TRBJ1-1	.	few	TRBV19	TGTGCCCGGGACGTGGGGGAGGCGAACACTGAAGCTTTCTTT	CARDVGEANTEAFF
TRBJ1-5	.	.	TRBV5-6	TGTGCCAGCAGCCGGCAGGGAAGACTCAATGGGCCCCAGCATTTT	CASSRQGRLNGPQHF
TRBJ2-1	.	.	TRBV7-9	TGTGCCAGCAGCTTAGGTCGGCGACAGTACAATGAGCAGTTCTTC	CASSLGRRQYNEQFF
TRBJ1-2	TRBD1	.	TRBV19	TGTGCCAGCAGGGAGAGGGGGCGTTCGTCTGGCTACACCTTC	CASRERGRSSGYTF
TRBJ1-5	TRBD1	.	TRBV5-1	TGCGCCAGCAGTTTGACAGGGCCCGATCAGCCCCAGCATTTT	CASSLTGPDQPQHF
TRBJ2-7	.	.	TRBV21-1	TGTGCCAGCAGCAAAAAAGGGGGCGAGCAGTACTTC	CASSKKGGEQYF
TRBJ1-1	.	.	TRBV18	TGTGCCAGCTCACCAGGAGCGGTAGGGACTGAAGCTTTCTTT	CASSPGAVGTEAFF
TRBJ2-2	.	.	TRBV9	TGTGCCAGCAGCGTAGACCTACTTCTCAAACCGGTCACCGGGGAGCTGTTTTTT	CASSVDLLLKPVTGELFF
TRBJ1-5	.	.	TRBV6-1	TGTGCCAGCAGTGAAGGTCGTTTTGGGGGGTTCATGGCCCAGCATTTT	CASSEGRFGGFMAQHF
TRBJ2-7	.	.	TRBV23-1	TGCGCCAGCAGTCACAGTTGTGACAGGCCCGTTCACGAGCAGTACTTC	CASSHSCDRPVHEQYF
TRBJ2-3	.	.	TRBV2	TGTGCCAGCAGTGCTCAGGGAAGTGCAGGGACGCAGTATTTT	CASSAQGSAGTQYF
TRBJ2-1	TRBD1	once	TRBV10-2	TGCGCCAGCAGTGAGGAGGGACAGGCTTACAATGAGCAGTTCTTC	CASSEEGQAYNEQFF
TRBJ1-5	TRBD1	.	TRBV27	TGTGCCAGCAGTTTATATGCTGGCCGGACAGGGAAACAGCCCCAGCATTTT	CASSLYAGRTGKQPQHF
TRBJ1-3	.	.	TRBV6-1	TGTGCCAGCAGTTCTCCGACAGCCTCTGGAAACACCATATATTTT	CASSSPTASGNTIYF
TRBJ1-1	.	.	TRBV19	TGTGCCAGTAGCACTACGTTGAACACTGAAGCTTTCTTT	CASSTTLNTEAFF
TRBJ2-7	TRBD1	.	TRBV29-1	TGCAGCGCCCGTCCCGGGACAGGGGTTTCCGAGCAGTACTTC	CSARPGTGVSEQYF
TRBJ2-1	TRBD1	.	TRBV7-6	TGTGCCAGCAGCCTCGGGACAGGGGTGGGGTCCTACAATGAGCAGTTCTTC	CASSLGTGVGSYNEQFF
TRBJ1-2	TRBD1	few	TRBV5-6	TGTGCCAGCAGCTTGGTTTTGACAGGGGACTTGAGGGGCTACACCTTC	CASSLVLTGDLRGYTF
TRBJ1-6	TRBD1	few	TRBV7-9	TGTGCCAGCAGAATTGGGACAGCGGATAATTCACCCCTCCACTTT	CASRIGTADNSPLHF
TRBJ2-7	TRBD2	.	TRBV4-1	TGCGCCAGCAGCCAAGGGTTTAGTAGGCTAGCGGGAGCTAATGGGTACGAGCAGTACTTC	CASSQGFSRLAGANGYEQYF
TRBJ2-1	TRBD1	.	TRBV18	TGTGCCAGCTCACCTCGGGAGGCTCAGACAGGGGGGTACAATGAGCAGTTCTTC	CASSPREAQTGGYNEQFF
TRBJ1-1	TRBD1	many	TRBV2	TGTGCCAGGAGACAGGGTGGGACTGAAGCTTTCTTT	CARRQGGTEAFF
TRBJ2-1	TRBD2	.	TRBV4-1	TGCGCCAGCAAAGCTAGCGGGAGCTACAATGAGCAGTTCTTC	CASKASGSYNEQFF
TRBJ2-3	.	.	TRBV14	TGTGCCAGCAGCCAAGAGCGGGGCGGTTCGCAGTATTTT	CASSQERGGSQYF
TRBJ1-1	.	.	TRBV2	TGTGCCAGCATCACATGGGCAGGGCCGAACACTGAAGCTTTCTTT	CASITWAGPNTEAFF
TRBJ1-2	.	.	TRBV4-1	TGCGCCAGCAGCCAAGTTACAGGGCCGGTGCGAGGCTACACCTTC	CASSQVTGPVRGYTF
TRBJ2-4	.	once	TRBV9	TGTGCCAGCAGCGAGAGCTCCGGGACATTTGGAAACATTCAGTACTTC	CASSESSGTFGNIQYF
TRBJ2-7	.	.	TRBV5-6	TGTGCCAGCAGTGATCAGGGGATCATCTCCTACGAGCAGTACTTC	CASSDQGIISYEQYF
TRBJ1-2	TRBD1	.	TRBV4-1	TGCGCCAGCAGCCAAGGGCCGGGACAGAACTATGGCTACACCTTC	CASSQGPGQNYGYTF